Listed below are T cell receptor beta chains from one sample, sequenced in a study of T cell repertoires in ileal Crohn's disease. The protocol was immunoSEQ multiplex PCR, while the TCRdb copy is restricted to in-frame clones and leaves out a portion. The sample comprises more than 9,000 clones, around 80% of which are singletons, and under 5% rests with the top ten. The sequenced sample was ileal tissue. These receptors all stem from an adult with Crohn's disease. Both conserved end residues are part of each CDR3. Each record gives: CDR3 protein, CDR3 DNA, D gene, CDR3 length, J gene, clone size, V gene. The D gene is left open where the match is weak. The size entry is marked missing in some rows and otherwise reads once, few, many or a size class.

CDR3aa: CASTLQGAEGYTF
CDR3nt: TGTGCCAGCACCCTACAGGGAGCTGAAGGCTACACCTTC
d_gene: NA
len: 13
j_gene: TRBJ1-2
abundance: NA
v_gene: TRBV7-9

CDR3aa: CASSSGQGNQPQHF
CDR3nt: TGCGCCAGCAGCTCCGGACAGGGAAATCAGCCCCAGCATTTT
d_gene: TRBD1
len: 14
j_gene: TRBJ1-5
abundance: NA
v_gene: TRBV5-1

CDR3aa: CASSPAGGSGANVLTF
CDR3nt: TGTGCCAGTAGTCCCGCCGGCGGCTCTGGGGCCAACGTCCTGACTTTC
d_gene: NA
len: 16
j_gene: TRBJ2-6
abundance: NA
v_gene: TRBV19

CDR3aa: CASSLGDSNNVLTF
CDR3nt: TGCGCCAGCAGCTTGGGTGACTCAAACAACGTCCTGACTTTC
d_gene: NA
len: 14
j_gene: TRBJ2-6
abundance: NA
v_gene: TRBV5-1

CDR3aa: CASSITASRGAFF
CDR3nt: TGTGCCAGTAGTATAACGGCCTCGCGGGGAGCTTTCTTT
d_gene: NA
len: 13
j_gene: TRBJ1-1
abundance: NA
v_gene: TRBV19

CDR3aa: CAISPGGSNQPQHF
CDR3nt: TGTGCCATTTCGCCGGGGGGTAGCAATCAGCCCCAGCATTTT
d_gene: NA
len: 14
j_gene: TRBJ1-5
abundance: NA
v_gene: TRBV7-9

CDR3aa: CASSRGTVNTEAFF
CDR3nt: TGTGCCAGCAGTCGGGGGACAGTCAACACTGAAGCTTTCTTT
d_gene: TRBD1
len: 14
j_gene: TRBJ1-1
abundance: once
v_gene: TRBV27

CDR3aa: CASSLEAGGYNSPLHF
CDR3nt: TGTGCCAGCAGCTTAGAAGCAGGGGGGTATAATTCACCCCTCCACTTT
d_gene: TRBD1
len: 16
j_gene: TRBJ1-6
abundance: NA
v_gene: TRBV11-2

CDR3aa: CASSLALGQGYEQYF
CDR3nt: TGTGCCAGCAGCTTAGCGCTCGGACAGGGGTACGAGCAGTACTTC
d_gene: TRBD1
len: 15
j_gene: TRBJ2-7
abundance: once
v_gene: TRBV7-8

CDR3aa: CAWARGARSPLHF
CDR3nt: TGTGCCTGGGCCCGCGGGGCACGCTCACCCCTCCACTTT
d_gene: NA
len: 13
j_gene: TRBJ1-6
abundance: NA
v_gene: TRBV30

CDR3aa: CASSLDRGASDTQYF
CDR3nt: TGTGCCAGCAGCTTAGACAGGGGGGCGTCAGATACGCAGTATTTT
d_gene: TRBD1
len: 15
j_gene: TRBJ2-3
abundance: NA
v_gene: TRBV5-4

CDR3aa: CASSLGGGRNEQYF
CDR3nt: TGTGCCAGCAGTTTGGGGGGGGGCCGAAATGAGCAGTACTTC
d_gene: NA
len: 14
j_gene: TRBJ2-7
abundance: NA
v_gene: TRBV2

CDR3aa: CASSFGQGSNQPQHF
CDR3nt: TGTGCCAGCAGTTTCGGACAGGGGAGCAATCAGCCCCAGCATTTT
d_gene: TRBD1
len: 15
j_gene: TRBJ1-5
abundance: NA
v_gene: TRBV27

CDR3aa: CASSWGQGAGELFF
CDR3nt: TGCGCCAGCAGCTGGGGACAGGGGGCCGGGGAGCTGTTTTTT
d_gene: TRBD1
len: 14
j_gene: TRBJ2-2
abundance: NA
v_gene: TRBV5-1

CDR3aa: CASSLILAGGGAQFF
CDR3nt: TGCGCCAGCAGCTTGATACTAGCGGGAGGTGGTGCGCAGTTCTTC
d_gene: TRBD2
len: 15
j_gene: TRBJ2-1
abundance: NA
v_gene: TRBV5-1

CDR3aa: CASSVDRAAKLFF
CDR3nt: TGTGCCAGCAGTGTGGACAGGGCGGCAAAGCTGTTTTTT
d_gene: TRBD1
len: 13
j_gene: TRBJ1-4
abundance: NA
v_gene: TRBV6-1

CDR3aa: CASSPPGRGYTEAFF
CDR3nt: TGTGCCAGCAGCCCCCCTGGGAGGGGGTATACTGAAGCTTTCTTT
d_gene: NA
len: 15
j_gene: TRBJ1-1
abundance: NA
v_gene: TRBV7-9

CDR3aa: CASSLVAGGTEAFF
CDR3nt: TGTGCCAGCAGCTTGGTGGCGGGTGGGACTGAAGCTTTCTTT
d_gene: NA
len: 14
j_gene: TRBJ1-1
abundance: NA
v_gene: TRBV5-5

CDR3aa: CASSPQGGGETQYF
CDR3nt: TGTGCCAGCAGTCCACAGGGTGGAGGAGAGACCCAGTACTTC
d_gene: NA
len: 14
j_gene: TRBJ2-5
abundance: NA
v_gene: TRBV2

CDR3aa: CASSRPFDRVAEAFF
CDR3nt: TGTGCCAGCAGTCGACCATTTGACAGGGTTGCTGAAGCTTTCTTT
d_gene: TRBD1
len: 15
j_gene: TRBJ1-1
abundance: NA
v_gene: TRBV6-5

CDR3aa: CASGTGGTDTQYF
CDR3nt: TGTGCCAGCGGTACAGGGGGCACAGATACGCAGTATTTT
d_gene: TRBD1
len: 13
j_gene: TRBJ2-3
abundance: NA
v_gene: TRBV27

CDR3aa: CASSEDIVPIYGYTF
CDR3nt: TGTGCCAGCAGTGAAGATATAGTTCCAATATATGGCTACACCTTC
d_gene: NA
len: 15
j_gene: TRBJ1-2
abundance: NA
v_gene: TRBV2

CDR3aa: CASSATGGDTGELFF
CDR3nt: TGTGCCAGCAGCGCAACAGGGGGAGACACCGGGGAGCTGTTTTTT
d_gene: TRBD1
len: 15
j_gene: TRBJ2-2
abundance: NA
v_gene: TRBV6-1

CDR3aa: CASSLGGLAGYEQYF
CDR3nt: TGCGCCAGCAGCTTGGGGGGCCTAGCGGGATACGAGCAGTACTTC
d_gene: TRBD2
len: 15
j_gene: TRBJ2-7
abundance: NA
v_gene: TRBV5-1

CDR3aa: CASSFRSSAGGGQPQHF
CDR3nt: TGTGCCAGCAGCTTCCGATCCAGCGCAGGGGGCGGGCAGCCCCAGCATTTT
d_gene: TRBD1
len: 17
j_gene: TRBJ1-5
abundance: NA
v_gene: TRBV5-6

CDR3aa: CASSFFDGSNQPQHF
CDR3nt: TGTGCCAGCAGCTTTTTCGACGGGAGCAATCAGCCCCAGCATTTT
d_gene: NA
len: 15
j_gene: TRBJ1-5
abundance: NA
v_gene: TRBV5-6

CDR3aa: CASIKAGNTEAFF
CDR3nt: TGTGCCAGCATCAAGGCGGGTAACACTGAAGCTTTCTTT
d_gene: NA
len: 13
j_gene: TRBJ1-1
abundance: NA
v_gene: TRBV6-1

CDR3aa: CSVVEGTQTEAFF
CDR3nt: TGCAGCGTTGTAGAGGGCACCCAAACTGAAGCTTTCTTT
d_gene: NA
len: 13
j_gene: TRBJ1-1
abundance: NA
v_gene: TRBV29-1

CDR3aa: CASRLAGTSGVYEQYF
CDR3nt: TGTGCCAGCAGACTAGCCGGGACTAGCGGGGTCTACGAGCAGTACTTC
d_gene: TRBD2
len: 16
j_gene: TRBJ2-7
abundance: NA
v_gene: TRBV6-6

CDR3aa: CASSRAGGLGGEQFF
CDR3nt: TGTGCCAGCAGCCGAGCGGGAGGGTTAGGGGGTGAGCAGTTCTTC
d_gene: TRBD2
len: 15
j_gene: TRBJ2-1
abundance: NA
v_gene: TRBV7-9

CDR3aa: CAWITGQGLMNTEAFF
CDR3nt: TGTGCCTGGATCACCGGACAGGGCTTGATGAACACTGAAGCTTTCTTT
d_gene: TRBD1
len: 16
j_gene: TRBJ1-1
abundance: NA
v_gene: TRBV30

CDR3aa: CASSVGGGGGELFF
CDR3nt: TGTGCCAGCAGCGTAGGCGGGGGTGGCGGGGAGCTGTTTTTT
d_gene: TRBD2
len: 14
j_gene: TRBJ2-2
abundance: NA
v_gene: TRBV9

CDR3aa: CASSNRQRNQPQHF
CDR3nt: TGTGCCAGCAGTAACAGACAGCGCAATCAGCCCCAGCATTTT
d_gene: NA
len: 14
j_gene: TRBJ1-5
abundance: NA
v_gene: TRBV28

CDR3aa: CSGSGRFDEQYF
CDR3nt: TGCAGCGGAAGCGGGAGGTTCGACGAGCAGTACTTC
d_gene: TRBD2
len: 12
j_gene: TRBJ2-7
abundance: NA
v_gene: TRBV29-1

CDR3aa: CASSQGESSGNTIYF
CDR3nt: TGTGCCAGCAGCCAAGGGGAGAGCTCTGGAAACACCATATATTTT
d_gene: NA
len: 15
j_gene: TRBJ1-3
abundance: NA
v_gene: TRBV4-2

CDR3aa: CAWSPGGPRETQYF
CDR3nt: TGTGCCTGGAGTCCGGGGGGGCCACGAGAGACCCAGTACTTC
d_gene: TRBD2
len: 14
j_gene: TRBJ2-5
abundance: NA
v_gene: TRBV30

CDR3aa: CAWSRLGQAYSGANVLTF
CDR3nt: TGTGCCTGGAGCCGCCTCGGACAGGCCTACTCTGGGGCCAACGTCCTGACTTTC
d_gene: TRBD1
len: 18
j_gene: TRBJ2-6
abundance: NA
v_gene: TRBV30

CDR3aa: CAWSPTGGPVYGYTF
CDR3nt: TGTGCCTGGAGTCCGACAGGGGGGCCCGTCTACGGCTACACCTTC
d_gene: TRBD1
len: 15
j_gene: TRBJ1-2
abundance: NA
v_gene: TRBV30

CDR3aa: CASSPRTVSYEQYF
CDR3nt: TGTGCCAGCAGCCCTCGGACAGTCTCCTACGAGCAGTACTTC
d_gene: NA
len: 14
j_gene: TRBJ2-7
abundance: NA
v_gene: TRBV7-6

CDR3aa: CASSRTGAQPYEQYF
CDR3nt: TGTGCCAGCAGTCGCACAGGGGCCCAACCCTACGAGCAGTACTTC
d_gene: TRBD1
len: 15
j_gene: TRBJ2-7
abundance: once
v_gene: TRBV6-5

CDR3aa: CASSGSVAANTIYF
CDR3nt: TGTGCCAGCAGCGGTAGTGTGGCGGCAAACACCATATATTTT
d_gene: NA
len: 14
j_gene: TRBJ1-3
abundance: NA
v_gene: TRBV9

CDR3aa: CASRDNYHNEQFF
CDR3nt: TGTGCCAGCAGGGACAATTATCACAATGAGCAGTTCTTC
d_gene: NA
len: 13
j_gene: TRBJ2-1
abundance: NA
v_gene: TRBV6-5

CDR3aa: CASSLLTGGLHGYTF
CDR3nt: TGTGCCAGCAGCTTATTGACAGGGGGGCTTCATGGCTACACCTTC
d_gene: TRBD1
len: 15
j_gene: TRBJ1-2
abundance: few
v_gene: TRBV7-9

CDR3aa: CASSVGPRGEKLFF
CDR3nt: TGTGCCAGCAGCGTTGGCCCACGGGGTGAAAAACTGTTTTTT
d_gene: NA
len: 14
j_gene: TRBJ1-4
abundance: once
v_gene: TRBV9

CDR3aa: CASSLSDRGLDEQYF
CDR3nt: TGTGCCAGCAGCTTGTCCGACAGGGGGCTAGACGAGCAGTACTTC
d_gene: TRBD1
len: 15
j_gene: TRBJ2-7
abundance: NA
v_gene: TRBV5-6

CDR3aa: CASRATGGATEAFF
CDR3nt: TGTGCCAGCAGGGCGACGGGGGGCGCCACTGAAGCTTTCTTT
d_gene: NA
len: 14
j_gene: TRBJ1-1
abundance: NA
v_gene: TRBV25-1

CDR3aa: CASSTQGWNTEAFF
CDR3nt: TGTGCCAGTAGTACGCAGGGTTGGAACACTGAAGCTTTCTTT
d_gene: NA
len: 14
j_gene: TRBJ1-1
abundance: NA
v_gene: TRBV19

CDR3aa: CASSLAGRAQETQYF
CDR3nt: TGTGCCAGCAGCTTAGCTGGCAGGGCCCAAGAGACCCAGTACTTC
d_gene: NA
len: 15
j_gene: TRBJ2-5
abundance: NA
v_gene: TRBV7-9

CDR3aa: CASSSNRGAREKLFF
CDR3nt: TGTGCCAGCAGTTCGAACAGGGGGGCTCGGGAAAAACTGTTTTTT
d_gene: TRBD1
len: 15
j_gene: TRBJ1-4
abundance: once
v_gene: TRBV7-8

CDR3aa: CASSLSDRGSSEQYF
CDR3nt: TGTGCCAGCAGTTTATCTGACAGGGGTTCCAGCGAGCAGTACTTC
d_gene: TRBD1
len: 15
j_gene: TRBJ2-7
abundance: once
v_gene: TRBV5-5

CDR3aa: CASSFGRMNTEAFF
CDR3nt: TGTGCCAGCAGCTTCGGCAGGATGAACACTGAAGCTTTCTTT
d_gene: NA
len: 14
j_gene: TRBJ1-1
abundance: NA
v_gene: TRBV7-9

CDR3aa: CAWTLGGFGEKLFF
CDR3nt: TGTGCCTGGACCTTGGGAGGGTTTGGCGAAAAACTGTTTTTT
d_gene: NA
len: 14
j_gene: TRBJ1-4
abundance: few
v_gene: TRBV30

CDR3aa: CASKGRLFYGYTF
CDR3nt: TGTGCCTCGAAGGGGCGGCTATTTTATGGCTACACCTTC
d_gene: NA
len: 13
j_gene: TRBJ1-2
abundance: NA
v_gene: TRBV6-5

CDR3aa: CASKGQGGTEAFF
CDR3nt: TGTGCCAGCAAGGGGCAGGGAGGCACTGAAGCTTTCTTT
d_gene: NA
len: 13
j_gene: TRBJ1-1
abundance: NA
v_gene: TRBV25-1

CDR3aa: CASRVGHGEAHEQYF
CDR3nt: TGTGCCAGCAGGGTTGGACACGGGGAGGCTCACGAGCAGTACTTC
d_gene: NA
len: 15
j_gene: TRBJ2-7
abundance: NA
v_gene: TRBV5-6

CDR3aa: CASSITDSAYNEQFF
CDR3nt: TGTGCCAGTAGTATCACCGATAGCGCCTACAATGAGCAGTTCTTC
d_gene: NA
len: 15
j_gene: TRBJ2-1
abundance: NA
v_gene: TRBV19

CDR3aa: CASSLEVGTRGTEAFF
CDR3nt: TGTGCCAGCAGCTTAGAGGTTGGTACCCGAGGGACTGAAGCTTTCTTT
d_gene: NA
len: 16
j_gene: TRBJ1-1
abundance: NA
v_gene: TRBV7-6